This TCR beta chain was retrieved from a study of blood T cell repertoires in COVID-19 (dated by TCRdb to about 2020). With regard to the full study: The collaborator samples originated in the United States, Italy and Spain and spanned the acute and convalescent phases of COVID-19. The samples were drawn from two sources: the first 160 participants of the ongoing ImmuneRACE study, and fewer than 1,500 subjects contributed by 6 global collaborators. The repertoires were made available in a free public database intended to serve as a resource for research on the immune response to SARS-CoV-2. The prospective study material was composed of cDNA or gDNA derived from T cells, B-cell-depleted T cells, or PBMCs. Where available, HLA class I and class II types were obtained from metadata supplied by the sample provider rather than from assay-based typing. Subjects who had been exposed to COVID-19, were actively infected with it, or had recovered from it provided the deeply sampled blood TCRbeta repertoires that made up the dataset. Nearly every sample came with metadata listing a de-identified subject ID, COVID-19 status, age in years and sex. Overall study results and their limits: The amount of clinical and demographic metadata varied by source and participant and was provided uncurated.

In Seattle, one collaborating source enrolled patients while the infection was active and tracked those patients longitudinally over the course of disease. Whole blood was collected in K2EDTA tubes by collaborating institutions according to the institutions' own protocols. For TCRbeta analysis, collaborators shipped samples as frozen whole blood, isolated PBMCs, or DNA extracted from either of those sample types. Based on the germline V gene (reference sequence), the CDR1 and CDR2 sequences are GTSNPN and SVGIG. Trimming takes 0 bases from V and 4 bases from J, and the germline ends sit 12 bases apart. The CDR3 has 14 amino acids, counting the end cysteine and phenylalanine. Only the CDR3 DNA stays, 42 bases, in frame from base 1. A note on this clone: Its binding antigen is unknown. Within one base of it there is no much larger clone, and no base qualities were kept.

The immunoSEQ Assay, a bias-controlled multiplex PCR, was used to amplify TCRbeta CDR3 regions from genomic DNA. In the original analysis: The number of nucleated cells in each sample was estimated from the amplification of reference gene primers within the assay. To quantify the absolute abundance of each unique TCRbeta CDR3 rearrangement, sequence reads were collapsed and filtered. For each sample, productive Simpson clonality was calculated as the square root of Simpson's diversity index over productive rearrangements. This immuneACCESS table, as held by TCRdb, lists in-frame sequences with V and J called but not all clones. Of the missing ones, under half trace to an unresolved V gene in checked studies; the others have no known cause. V, J and clone size are taken as reported in that table, and D and trimming were inferred from the DNA itself. Counted in this sample were 150,000 to 200,000 clones; less than 85% of them appeared once. 7% of the sample comes from the top ten.

Sequenced: peripheral blood. The rearranged segments are TRBV30 and TRBJ1-2; no D gene is confidently identified. This clonotype was obtained from a woman between 40 and 50 years old with COVID-19, enrolled during active disease. The CDR3: CAWSVHSLAYGYTF. DNA sequence: TGTGCCTGGAGTGTACACAGTCTGGCCTATGGCTACACCTTC.